This is a list of T cell receptor beta chains from one sample in a study of CD8 T cells in Susac syndrome. From the immunoSEQ multiplex PCR reads, TCRdb called clonotypes with MiXCR, one entry per CDR3 protein. The table records fewer than 60,000 distinct CDR3 sequences, just under 95% of them present only once. Input material: CD8+ T cells from PBMCs. The receptor set was obtained from a human donor with Susac syndrome. CDR3s include the opening cysteine and the closing phenylalanine or tryptophan. The order of the fields is CDR3 protein, CDR3 DNA, CDR3 length, J gene, clone size, V gene, D gene. A D gene is named only where the DNA matches it firmly. Rows give clone size only sometimes, using once, few, many, or a class for an expanded clone.

cdr3_aa: CASGRLIPGQQETQYF
cdr3_nt: TGTGCTAGTGGTCGCCTTATCCCGGGACAGCAAGAGACCCAGTACTTC
cdr3_length: 16
j_call: TRBJ2-5
clone_size: .
v_call: TRBV12-5
d_call: TRBD1

cdr3_aa: CASSNRGVDTEAFF
cdr3_nt: TGTGCCAGCAGCAACAGGGGTGTCGACACTGAAGCTTTCTTT
cdr3_length: 14
j_call: TRBJ1-1
clone_size: .
v_call: TRBV9
d_call: TRBD1

cdr3_aa: CASSILGNTEAFF
cdr3_nt: TGTGCCAGTAGTATTCTCGGGAACACTGAAGCTTTCTTT
cdr3_length: 13
j_call: TRBJ1-1
clone_size: .
v_call: TRBV19
d_call: .

cdr3_aa: CASSVWDSNQPQHF
cdr3_nt: TGTGCCAGCAGCGTGTGGGACAGCAATCAGCCCCAGCATTTT
cdr3_length: 14
j_call: TRBJ1-5
clone_size: .
v_call: TRBV9
d_call: .

cdr3_aa: CAWSGGQGADEQFF
cdr3_nt: TGTGCCTGGAGTGGCGGACAGGGGGCCGATGAGCAGTTCTTC
cdr3_length: 14
j_call: TRBJ2-1
clone_size: once
v_call: TRBV30
d_call: TRBD1

cdr3_aa: CASSVQRGNNEQFF
cdr3_nt: TGTGCCAGCAGCGTACAGCGGGGGAACAATGAGCAGTTCTTC
cdr3_length: 14
j_call: TRBJ2-1
clone_size: .
v_call: TRBV9
d_call: TRBD2

cdr3_aa: CASSWTVNEKLFF
cdr3_nt: TGTGCCAGTAGTTGGACAGTGAATGAAAAACTGTTTTTT
cdr3_length: 13
j_call: TRBJ1-4
clone_size: .
v_call: TRBV19
d_call: .

cdr3_aa: CASSPVAGQNEQFF
cdr3_nt: TGTGCCAGCAGCCCTGTAGCGGGGCAGAATGAGCAGTTCTTC
cdr3_length: 14
j_call: TRBJ2-1
clone_size: .
v_call: TRBV5-4
d_call: TRBD2

cdr3_aa: CSGLRGGYEQYF
cdr3_nt: TGCAGCGGCCTCCGAGGCGGTTACGAGCAGTACTTC
cdr3_length: 12
j_call: TRBJ2-7
clone_size: once
v_call: TRBV29-1
d_call: .

cdr3_aa: CASSRLPDSTDTQYF
cdr3_nt: TGTGCCAGCAGCCGCCTACCAGACAGCACAGATACGCAGTATTTT
cdr3_length: 15
j_call: TRBJ2-3
clone_size: .
v_call: TRBV6-6
d_call: .

cdr3_aa: CASSTYRDRVRNEQFF
cdr3_nt: TGTGCCAGCAGTACATACCGGGACAGGGTAAGGAATGAGCAGTTCTTC
cdr3_length: 16
j_call: TRBJ2-1
clone_size: .
v_call: TRBV12-3/TRBV12-4
d_call: TRBD1

cdr3_aa: CSAPVLVGTDTQYF
cdr3_nt: TGCAGTGCCCCCGTACTAGTCGGAACAGATACGCAGTATTTT
cdr3_length: 14
j_call: TRBJ2-3
clone_size: .
v_call: TRBV20-1
d_call: .

cdr3_aa: CASSHQGYRTIHNEQFF
cdr3_nt: TGCGCCAGCAGCCATCAGGGGTATAGGACCATCCACAATGAGCAGTTCTTC
cdr3_length: 17
j_call: TRBJ2-1
clone_size: .
v_call: TRBV5-1
d_call: .

cdr3_aa: CASSFGRGAHYGYTF
cdr3_nt: TGTGCCAGCAGTTTCGGGCGAGGGGCCCACTATGGCTACACCTTC
cdr3_length: 15
j_call: TRBJ1-2
clone_size: .
v_call: TRBV27
d_call: .

cdr3_aa: CASSSYGPKETQYF
cdr3_nt: TGTGCCAGCAGTTCCTATGGGCCAAAAGAGACCCAGTACTTC
cdr3_length: 14
j_call: TRBJ2-5
clone_size: .
v_call: TRBV12-3/TRBV12-4
d_call: .

cdr3_aa: CASSFGARAGETQYF
cdr3_nt: TGTGCCAGCAGTTTCGGGGCCAGGGCAGGGGAGACCCAGTACTTC
cdr3_length: 15
j_call: TRBJ2-5
clone_size: .
v_call: TRBV27
d_call: .

cdr3_aa: CASSRGWTGSYEQYF
cdr3_nt: TGTGCCAGCAGCCGGGGCTGGACAGGGTCCTACGAGCAGTACTTC
cdr3_length: 15
j_call: TRBJ2-7
clone_size: once
v_call: TRBV14
d_call: TRBD1

cdr3_aa: CASSGAESQETQYF
cdr3_nt: TGTGCCAGCAGCGGGGCAGAATCACAAGAGACCCAGTACTTC
cdr3_length: 14
j_call: TRBJ2-5
clone_size: .
v_call: TRBV7-8
d_call: .

cdr3_aa: CASSRGDGTYEQYF
cdr3_nt: TGCGCCAGCAGCCGGGGGGACGGGACCTACGAGCAGTACTTC
cdr3_length: 14
j_call: TRBJ2-7
clone_size: .
v_call: TRBV4-1
d_call: .

cdr3_aa: CASSYSRSRGAYETQYF
cdr3_nt: TGTGCCAGCAGTTACTCGAGATCAAGGGGGGCGTATGAGACCCAGTACTTC
cdr3_length: 17
j_call: TRBJ2-5
clone_size: .
v_call: TRBV6-5
d_call: .

cdr3_aa: CASSHRPQKNSPLHF
cdr3_nt: TGTGCCAGCAGCCATAGGCCCCAGAAGAATTCACCCCTCCACTTT
cdr3_length: 15
j_call: TRBJ1-6
clone_size: .
v_call: TRBV14
d_call: .

cdr3_aa: CASSWHRDRVYNEQFF
cdr3_nt: TGCGCCAGCAGCTGGCACCGGGACAGAGTCTACAATGAGCAGTTCTTC
cdr3_length: 16
j_call: TRBJ2-1
clone_size: .
v_call: TRBV5-1
d_call: TRBD1

cdr3_aa: CASSYSVPGANVLTF
cdr3_nt: TGTGCCAGCAGTTACTCAGTTCCTGGGGCCAACGTCCTGACTTTC
cdr3_length: 15
j_call: TRBJ2-6
clone_size: .
v_call: TRBV6-5
d_call: .

cdr3_aa: CATKGEASTDTQYF
cdr3_nt: TGTGCCACCAAGGGAGAAGCGAGCACAGATACGCAGTATTTT
cdr3_length: 14
j_call: TRBJ2-3
clone_size: .
v_call: TRBV24-1
d_call: .

cdr3_aa: CASSPSGSETQYF
cdr3_nt: TGCGCCAGCAGCCCTAGCGGATCGGAGACCCAGTACTTC
cdr3_length: 13
j_call: TRBJ2-5
clone_size: .
v_call: TRBV4-1
d_call: TRBD2

cdr3_aa: CSARDLGGGINYGYTF
cdr3_nt: TGCAGTGCTAGAGATCTCGGGGGGGGTATAAACTATGGCTACACCTTC
cdr3_length: 16
j_call: TRBJ1-2
clone_size: .
v_call: TRBV20-1
d_call: .

cdr3_aa: CASSLRPQGTQYF
cdr3_nt: TGTGCCAGCAGTTTAAGGCCCCAAGGGACCCAGTACTTC
cdr3_length: 13
j_call: TRBJ2-5
clone_size: .
v_call: TRBV27
d_call: .

cdr3_aa: CASSQVSGLADF
cdr3_nt: TGTGCCAGCAGCCAAGTGTCGGGACTAGCGGACTTC
cdr3_length: 12
j_call: TRBJ2-7
clone_size: .
v_call: TRBV3-1
d_call: TRBD2

cdr3_aa: CASSIVPLSDRGFSYEQYF
cdr3_nt: TGTGCCAGTAGTATAGTCCCACTGTCGGACAGGGGGTTCTCCTACGAGCAGTACTTC
cdr3_length: 19
j_call: TRBJ2-7
clone_size: few
v_call: TRBV19
d_call: TRBD1